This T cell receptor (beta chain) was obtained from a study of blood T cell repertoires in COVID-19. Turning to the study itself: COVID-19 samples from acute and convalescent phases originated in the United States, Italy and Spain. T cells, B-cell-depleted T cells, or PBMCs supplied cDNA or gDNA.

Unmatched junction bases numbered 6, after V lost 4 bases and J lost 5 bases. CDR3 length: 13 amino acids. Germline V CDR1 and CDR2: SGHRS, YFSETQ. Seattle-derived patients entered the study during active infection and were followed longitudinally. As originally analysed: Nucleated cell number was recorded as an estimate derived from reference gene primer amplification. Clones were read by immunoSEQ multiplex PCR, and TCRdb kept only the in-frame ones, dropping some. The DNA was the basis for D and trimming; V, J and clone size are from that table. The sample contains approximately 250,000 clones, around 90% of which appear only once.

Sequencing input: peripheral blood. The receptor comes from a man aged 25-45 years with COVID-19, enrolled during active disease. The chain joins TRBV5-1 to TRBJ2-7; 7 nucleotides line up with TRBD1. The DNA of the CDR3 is TGCGCCAGCAGCGCACGAACAGGGGACGAGCAGTACTTC. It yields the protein CASSARTGDEQYF.